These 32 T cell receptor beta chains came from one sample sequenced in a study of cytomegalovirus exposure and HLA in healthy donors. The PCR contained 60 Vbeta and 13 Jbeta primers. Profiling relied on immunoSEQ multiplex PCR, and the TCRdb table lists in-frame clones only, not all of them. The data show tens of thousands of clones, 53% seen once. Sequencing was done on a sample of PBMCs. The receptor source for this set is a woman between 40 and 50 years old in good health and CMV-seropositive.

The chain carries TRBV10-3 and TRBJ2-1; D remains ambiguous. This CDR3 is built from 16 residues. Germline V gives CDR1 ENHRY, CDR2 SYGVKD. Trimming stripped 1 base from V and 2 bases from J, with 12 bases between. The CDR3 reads CAISEYAATTYNEQFF. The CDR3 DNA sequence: TGTGCCATCAGTGAGTACGCAGCGACCACCTACAATGAGCAGTTCTTC.

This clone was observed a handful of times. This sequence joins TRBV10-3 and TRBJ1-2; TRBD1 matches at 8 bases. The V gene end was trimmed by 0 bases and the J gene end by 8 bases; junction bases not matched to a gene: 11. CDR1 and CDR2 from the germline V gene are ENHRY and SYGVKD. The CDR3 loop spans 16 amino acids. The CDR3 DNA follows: TGTGCCATCAGTGAGTCCATGGGGCAGGGGGCAAGAGGCTACACCTTC. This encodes CAISESMGQGARGYTF.

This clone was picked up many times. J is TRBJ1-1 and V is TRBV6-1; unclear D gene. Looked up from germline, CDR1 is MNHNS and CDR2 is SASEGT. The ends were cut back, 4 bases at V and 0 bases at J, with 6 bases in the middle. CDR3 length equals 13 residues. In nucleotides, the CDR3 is TGTGCCAGCAGTGTGTTCATGAACACTGAAGCTTTCTTT. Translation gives CASSVFMNTEAFF.

CDR3: CASSLATGAESLHF. In nucleotides, the CDR3 is TGTGCCAGCAGCTTAGCAACAGGGGCCGAATCCCTCCACTTT. The chain joins TRBV7-2 to TRBJ1-6, with TRBD1 matching 7 bases. CDR1 is SGHTA, CDR2 FQGNSA, per germline. The trim removed 0 bases at V and 14 bases at J, leaving 7 bases unmatched. CDR3 size: 14 residues.

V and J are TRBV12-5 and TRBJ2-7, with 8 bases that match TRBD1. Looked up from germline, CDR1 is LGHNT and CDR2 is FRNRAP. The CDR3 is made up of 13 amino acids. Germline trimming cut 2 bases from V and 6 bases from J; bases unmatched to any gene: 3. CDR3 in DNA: TGTGCTAGTGGTTTGACAGGGGGATCCGAGCAGTACTTC. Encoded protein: CASGLTGGSEQYF.

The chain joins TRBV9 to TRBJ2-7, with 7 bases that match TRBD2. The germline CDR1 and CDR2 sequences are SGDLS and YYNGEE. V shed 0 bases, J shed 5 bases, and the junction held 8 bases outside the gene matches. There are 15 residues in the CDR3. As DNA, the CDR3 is TGTGCCAGCAGCGTAGCTGGACGGGGGGTCCACGAGCAGTACTTC. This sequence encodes CASSVAGRGVHEQYF.

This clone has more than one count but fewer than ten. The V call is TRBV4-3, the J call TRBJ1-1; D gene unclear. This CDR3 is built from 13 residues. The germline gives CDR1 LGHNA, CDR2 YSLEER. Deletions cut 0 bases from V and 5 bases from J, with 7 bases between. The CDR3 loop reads CASSQEPRTEAFF. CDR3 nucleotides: TGCGCCAGCAGCCAAGAGCCCAGGACTGAAGCTTTCTTT.

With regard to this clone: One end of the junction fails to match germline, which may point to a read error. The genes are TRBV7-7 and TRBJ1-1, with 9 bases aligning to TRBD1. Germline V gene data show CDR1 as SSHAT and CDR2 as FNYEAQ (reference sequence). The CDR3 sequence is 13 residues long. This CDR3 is CASSSDRGTEAFF. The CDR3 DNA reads TGTGCTAGCAGCTCGGACAGGGGCACTGAAGCTTTCTTT.

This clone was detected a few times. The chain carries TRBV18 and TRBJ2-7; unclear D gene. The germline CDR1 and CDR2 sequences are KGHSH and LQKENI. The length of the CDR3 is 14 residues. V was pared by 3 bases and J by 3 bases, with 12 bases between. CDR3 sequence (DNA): TGTGCCAGCTCACCTGGTTCTCACTTCTACGAGCAGTACTTC. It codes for CASSPGSHFYEQYF.

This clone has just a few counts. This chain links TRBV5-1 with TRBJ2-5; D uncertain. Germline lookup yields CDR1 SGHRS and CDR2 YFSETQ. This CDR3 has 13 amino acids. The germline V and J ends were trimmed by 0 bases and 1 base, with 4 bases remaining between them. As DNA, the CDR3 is TGCGCCAGCAGCTTGGCCAGCCAAGAGACCCAGTACTTC. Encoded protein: CASSLASQETQYF.

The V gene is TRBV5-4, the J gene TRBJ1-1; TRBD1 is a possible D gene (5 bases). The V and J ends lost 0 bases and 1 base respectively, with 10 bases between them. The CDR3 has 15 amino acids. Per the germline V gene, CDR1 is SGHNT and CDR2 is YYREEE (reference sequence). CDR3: CASSLGGTQNTEAFF. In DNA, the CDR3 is TGTGCCAGCAGCTTGGGCGGGACCCAGAACACTGAAGCTTTCTTT.

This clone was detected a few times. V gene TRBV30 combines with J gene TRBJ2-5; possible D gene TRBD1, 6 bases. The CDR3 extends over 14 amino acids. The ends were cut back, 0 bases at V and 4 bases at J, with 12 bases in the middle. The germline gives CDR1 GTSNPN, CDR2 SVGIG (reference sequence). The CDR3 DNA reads TGTGCCTGGAGTGTTGGGGGCAATCCAGAGACCCAGTACTTC. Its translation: CAWSVGGNPETQYF.

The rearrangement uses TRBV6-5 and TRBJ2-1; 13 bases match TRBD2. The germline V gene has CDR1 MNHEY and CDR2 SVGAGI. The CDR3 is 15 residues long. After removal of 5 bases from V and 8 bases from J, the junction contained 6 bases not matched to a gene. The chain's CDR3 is CASSTRLAGGHEQFF. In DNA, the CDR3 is TGTGCCAGCAGTACAAGACTAGCGGGGGGCCATGAGCAGTTCTTC.

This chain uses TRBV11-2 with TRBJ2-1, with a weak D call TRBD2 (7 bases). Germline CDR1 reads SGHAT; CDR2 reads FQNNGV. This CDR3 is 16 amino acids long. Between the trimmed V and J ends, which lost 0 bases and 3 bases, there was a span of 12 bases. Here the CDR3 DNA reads TGTGCCAGCAGCTTAGAACCGGGGGGCCACTACAATGAGCAGTTCTTC. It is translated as CASSLEPGGHYNEQFF.

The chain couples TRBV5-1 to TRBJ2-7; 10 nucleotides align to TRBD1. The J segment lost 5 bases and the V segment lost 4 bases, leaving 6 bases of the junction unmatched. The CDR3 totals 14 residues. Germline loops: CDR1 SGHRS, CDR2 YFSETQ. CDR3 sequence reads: CASSQGQGRDEQYF. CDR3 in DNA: TGCGCCAGCAGCCAGGGACAGGGGAGGGACGAGCAGTACTTC.

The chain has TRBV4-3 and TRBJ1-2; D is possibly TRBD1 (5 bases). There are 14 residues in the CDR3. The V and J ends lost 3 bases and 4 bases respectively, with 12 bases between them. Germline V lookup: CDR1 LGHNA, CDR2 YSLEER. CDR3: CASSHTTASYGYTF. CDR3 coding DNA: TGCGCCAGCAGCCATACGACAGCTAGCTATGGCTACACCTTC.

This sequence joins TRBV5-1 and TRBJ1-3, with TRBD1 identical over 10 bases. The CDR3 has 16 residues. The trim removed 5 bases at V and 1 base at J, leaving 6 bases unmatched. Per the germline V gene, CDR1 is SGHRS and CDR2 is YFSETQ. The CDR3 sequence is CASSRQGAQSGNTIYF. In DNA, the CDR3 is TGCGCCAGCAGTAGACAGGGGGCCCAGTCTGGAAACACCATATATTTT.

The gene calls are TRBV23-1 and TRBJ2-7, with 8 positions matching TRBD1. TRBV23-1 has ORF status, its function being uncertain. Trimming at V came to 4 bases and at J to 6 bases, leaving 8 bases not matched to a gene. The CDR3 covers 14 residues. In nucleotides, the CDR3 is TGCGCCAGCAGTCGAATAGGACAGGGACTCGAGCAGTACTTC. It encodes CASSRIGQGLEQYF.

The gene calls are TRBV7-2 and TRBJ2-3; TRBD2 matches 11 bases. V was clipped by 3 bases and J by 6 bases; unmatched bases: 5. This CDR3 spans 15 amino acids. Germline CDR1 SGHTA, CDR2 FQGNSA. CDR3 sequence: CASSLRGLAADTQYF. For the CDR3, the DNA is TGTGCCAGCAGCTTGCGGGGACTAGCGGCGGATACGCAGTATTTT.

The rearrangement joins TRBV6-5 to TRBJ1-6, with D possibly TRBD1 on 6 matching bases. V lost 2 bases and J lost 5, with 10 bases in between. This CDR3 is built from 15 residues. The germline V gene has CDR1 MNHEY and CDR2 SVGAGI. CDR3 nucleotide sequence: TGTGCCAGCAGTTACACGGGACACAATAATTCACCCCTCCACTTT. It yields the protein CASSYTGHNNSPLHF.

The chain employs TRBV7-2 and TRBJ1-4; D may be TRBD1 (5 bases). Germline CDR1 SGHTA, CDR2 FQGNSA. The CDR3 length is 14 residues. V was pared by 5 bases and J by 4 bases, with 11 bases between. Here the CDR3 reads CASSRGGNNEKLFF. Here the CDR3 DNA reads TGTGCCAGCAGCCGGGGGGGGAATAATGAAAAACTGTTTTTT.

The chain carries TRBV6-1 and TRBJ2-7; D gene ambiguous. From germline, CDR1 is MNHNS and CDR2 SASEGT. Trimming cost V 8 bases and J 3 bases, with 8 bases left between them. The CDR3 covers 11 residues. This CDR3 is CASRNFYEQYF. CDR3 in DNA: TGTGCCAGCCGAAACTTCTACGAGCAGTACTTC.

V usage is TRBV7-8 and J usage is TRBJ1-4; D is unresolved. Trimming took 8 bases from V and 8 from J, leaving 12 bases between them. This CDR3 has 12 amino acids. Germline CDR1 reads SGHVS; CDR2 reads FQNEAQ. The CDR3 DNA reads TGTGCCAGCGGGCGTTCGGGAGAAAAACTGTTTTTT. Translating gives CASGRSGEKLFF.

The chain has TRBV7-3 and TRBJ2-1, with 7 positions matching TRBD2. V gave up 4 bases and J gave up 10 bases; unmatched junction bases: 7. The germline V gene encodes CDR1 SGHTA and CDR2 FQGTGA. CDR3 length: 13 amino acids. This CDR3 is CASSSPDSGEQFF. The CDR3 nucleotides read TGTGCCAGCAGCTCCCCGGATAGCGGGGAGCAGTTCTTC.

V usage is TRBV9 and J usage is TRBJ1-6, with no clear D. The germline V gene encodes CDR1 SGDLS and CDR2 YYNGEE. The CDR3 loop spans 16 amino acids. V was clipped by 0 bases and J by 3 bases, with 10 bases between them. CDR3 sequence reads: CASSVDVKSYNSPLHF. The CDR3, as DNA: TGTGCCAGCAGCGTAGATGTCAAGAGCTATAATTCACCCCTCCACTTT.

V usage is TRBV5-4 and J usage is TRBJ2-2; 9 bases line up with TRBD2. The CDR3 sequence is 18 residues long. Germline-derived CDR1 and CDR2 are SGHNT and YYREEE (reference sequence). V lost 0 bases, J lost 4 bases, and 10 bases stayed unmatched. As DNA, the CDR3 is TGTGCCAGCAGCTTGGGTGGTAGCGGGGGAGCTCCCACCGGGGAGCTGTTTTTT. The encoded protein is CASSLGGSGGAPTGELFF.

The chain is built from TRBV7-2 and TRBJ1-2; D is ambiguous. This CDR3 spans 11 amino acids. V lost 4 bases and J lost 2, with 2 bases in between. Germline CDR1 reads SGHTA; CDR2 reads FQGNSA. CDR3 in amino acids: CASSSNYGYTF. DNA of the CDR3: TGTGCCAGCAGCTCGAACTATGGCTACACCTTC. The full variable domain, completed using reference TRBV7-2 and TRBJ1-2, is GAGVSQSPSNKVTEKGKDVELRCDPISGHTALYWYRQSLGQGLEFLIYFQGNSAPDKSGLPSDRFSAERTGGSVSTLTIQRTQQEDSAVYLCASSSNYGYTFGSGTRLTVV.

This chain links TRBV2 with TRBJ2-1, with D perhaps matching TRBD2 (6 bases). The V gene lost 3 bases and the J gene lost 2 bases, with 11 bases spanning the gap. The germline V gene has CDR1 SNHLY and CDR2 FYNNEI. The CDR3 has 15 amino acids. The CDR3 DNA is TGTGCCAGCAGTGAGCTGGGGGGAACCTACAATGAGCAGTTCTTC. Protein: CASSELGGTYNEQFF. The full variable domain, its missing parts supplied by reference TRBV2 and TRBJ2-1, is EPEVTQTPSHQVTQMGQEVILRCVPISNHLYFYWYRQILGQKVEFLVSFYNNEISEKSEIFDDQFSVERPDGSNFTLKIRSTKLEDSAMYFCASSELGGTYNEQFFGPGTRLTVL.

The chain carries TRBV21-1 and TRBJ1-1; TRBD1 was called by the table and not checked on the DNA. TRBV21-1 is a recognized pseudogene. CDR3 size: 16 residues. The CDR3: CASSIWTTNMNTEAFF. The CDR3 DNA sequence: TGTGCCAGCAGCATTTGGACAACAAACATGAACACTGAAGCTTTCTTT.

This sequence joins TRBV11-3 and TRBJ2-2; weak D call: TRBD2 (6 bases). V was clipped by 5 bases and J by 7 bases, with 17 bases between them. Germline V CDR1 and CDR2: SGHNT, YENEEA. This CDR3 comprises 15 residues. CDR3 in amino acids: CASSTTAGWGGELFF. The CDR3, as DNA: TGTGCCAGCAGCACCACAGCGGGCTGGGGCGGGGAGCTGTTTTTT.

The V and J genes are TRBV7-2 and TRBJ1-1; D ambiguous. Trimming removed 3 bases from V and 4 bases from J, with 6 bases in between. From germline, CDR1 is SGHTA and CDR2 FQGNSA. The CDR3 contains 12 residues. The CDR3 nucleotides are TGTGCCAGCAGCTTGAAGAGCACTGAAGCTTTCTTT. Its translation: CASSLKSTEAFF. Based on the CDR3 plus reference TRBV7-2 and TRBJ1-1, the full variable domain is GAGVSQSPSNKVTEKGKDVELRCDPISGHTALYWYRQSLGQGLEFLIYFQGNSAPDKSGLPSDRFSAERTGGSVSTLTIQRTQQEDSAVYLCASSLKSTEAFFGQGTRLTVV.

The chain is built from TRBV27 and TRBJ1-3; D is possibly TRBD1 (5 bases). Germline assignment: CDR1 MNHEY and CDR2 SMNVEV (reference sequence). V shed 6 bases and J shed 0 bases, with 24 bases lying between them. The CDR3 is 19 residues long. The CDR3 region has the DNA TGTGCCAGCAGCCCCCACAGTGGGGCCCGCTCCCTCTCTGGAAACACCATATATTTT. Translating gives CASSPHSGARSLSGNTIYF.